The present TCR beta chain was sequenced within a study of shared clonotypes between healthy human individuals. Study-level background: CD4 naive cells filled three plates per donor, CD4 memory three, CD8 naive two and CD8 memory one. Findings and caveats of the study: Generally, naive subsets (rather than memory subsets) showed larger estimated richness.

What CD8 memory combined were CD45RO+ cells and CCR7-negative CD45RA+ TemRA cells. Genomic DNA of each subset was evenly split across several immunoSEQ plates. Clones were sequenced by immunoSEQ multiplex PCR, and TCRdb holds only the in-frame ones, with some missing. The sample lists approximately 640,000 clones; roughly 87% were seen once. On this clone itself: The target antigen is unknown.

Input material: memory CD8+ T cells from PBMCs. Subset specified: CD45RO+ cells pooled with CCR7-negative TemRA cells. The receptor was derived from a man younger than 35 in good health. Some clones in this sample may be carry-over from other donors' samples.

The CDR3 reads CASSLAPGGLAEAFF. The CDR3 bases are TGTGCCAGCAGCTTAGCGCCGGGGGGTTTGGCTGAAGCTTTCTTT. The chain combines TRBV11-1 with TRBJ1-1, with D maybe TRBD1 (5 bases). This CDR3 is 15 amino acids long. V was cut by 0 bases and J by 6 bases, with 14 bases left in between. Per the germline V gene, CDR1 is SGHAT and CDR2 is FQDESV (reference sequence).